This T cell receptor beta chain was recorded in a study of patients and donors after allogeneic stem cell transplantation. The CDR3 extends over 14 amino acids. With 2 bases removed from V and 5 bases from J, the gap between germline ends came to 11 bases. In germline, CDR1 is SGHRS, CDR2 YFSETQ. TCRdb reprocessed the RT-PCR reads with MiXCR, giving one entry per CDR3 protein. The sample shows 150,000 to 200,000 distinct CDR3 sequences, approximately 22% of them seen only once. This chain connects TRBV5-1 to TRBJ2-1, with D perhaps assigned TRBD1 or TRBD2 (5 bases each). The receptor comes from a human donor who was either an allogeneic HSCT recipient or a stem cell or donor lymphocyte infusion donor (not recorded which). It is not recorded whose cells these are; they may come from a transplant donor. Material for sequencing was blood, either unsorted or a sorted T cell fraction (not recorded which). This CDR3 reads CASSFAGANNEQFF. Here the CDR3 DNA reads TGCGCCAGCAGCTTTGCCGGGGCAAACAATGAGCAGTTCTTC.